The 2 T cell receptor beta chains reported below all come from one sample, sequenced in a study of shared clonotypes between healthy human individuals. TCRdb's table, derived via immunoSEQ multiplex PCR, lists solely in-frame clones and lacks some. The repertoire consists of a few million clones, with 80% to 95% occurring once and the leading ten covering 0.39%. Sample: naive CD4+ T cells from PBMCs. Subset noted: CD45RA+ positively selected. Receptors originate from a man aged 18 to 30 in good health. Some clones in this sample may be carry-over from other donors' samples.

This chain joins TRBV7-9 and TRBJ2-2; D gene uncertain. V gave up 3 bases and J gave up 4 bases, with 9 bases separating them. CDR1 SEHNR and CDR2 FQNEAQ come from the germline V gene (reference sequence). The CDR3 totals 14 residues. The CDR3 spells CASSFVTSTGELFF. CDR3 bases: TGTGCCAGCAGCTTTGTCACCTCCACCGGGGAGCTGTTTTTT.

The rearrangement links TRBV18 to TRBJ2-1, with 9 bases that match TRBD2. The V and J ends lost 5 bases and 5 bases, in that order; junction bases with no gene match: 10. This CDR3 spans 16 amino acids. From germline, CDR1 is KGHSH and CDR2 LQKENI. The CDR3 reads CASSELIAGANNEQFF. The CDR3 DNA reads TGTGCCAGCTCAGAGCTAATAGCGGGAGCTAACAATGAGCAGTTCTTC.